A single sample is the source of the 24 T cell receptor beta chains below, sequenced in a study of blood T cells in healthy people across ages. The use of a sample-barcoded 5' primer and a J-beta primer mix characterized a second PCR of roughly 7 to 11 cycles. Via MiXCR, TCRdb re-called the 5' RACE reads, giving one row per CDR3 protein. The profile shows about 770,000 distinct CDR3 sequences, approximately 48% of them singletons. Sequencing input: blood. Receptors originate from a man aged 55 to 70 in good health.

This clonotype was counted between two and nine times. The V and J genes are TRBV11-2 and TRBJ2-1; D perhaps matches TRBD2 (7 bases). Between the trimmed V and J ends, which lost 4 bases and 7 bases, there was a span of 17 bases. The CDR3 spans 15 residues. Per the germline V gene, CDR1 is SGHAT and CDR2 is FQNNGV. Here the CDR3 reads CASSSQGGAPNEQFF. The DNA for the CDR3 is TGTGCCAGCAGCTCCCAAGGGGGGGCCCCGAATGAGCAGTTCTTC.

V usage is TRBV18 and J usage is TRBJ2-7; D is unclear. The V end was cut by 4 bases, the J end by 6 bases, with 10 bases between. The CDR3 has 12 residues. CDR1 and CDR2 (germline): KGHSH, LQKENI. The CDR3 protein is CASSLDIGEQYF. The CDR3 DNA sequence: TGTGCCAGCTCACTAGACATTGGCGAGCAGTACTTC.

The V and J genes are TRBV24-1 and TRBJ1-5; D gene uncertain. Trimming shortened V by 1 base and J by 4 bases, and 10 bases separated the two germline ends. Per germline, CDR1 KGHDR and CDR2 SFDVKD. This CDR3 has 15 residues. The CDR3 protein is CATSDFGRKNQPQHF. DNA of the CDR3: TGTGCCACCAGTGATTTTGGCAGGAAGAATCAGCCCCAGCATTTT.

V and J are TRBV7-9 and TRBJ1-1; the D is unclear. V dropped 5 bases and J dropped 3 bases, with 13 bases sitting between them. The CDR3 has 14 residues. In germline, CDR1 is SEHNR, CDR2 FQNEAQ (reference sequence). The CDR3 is CASSPPVGDTEAFF. The CDR3 DNA follows: TGTGCCAGCAGCCCCCCGGTGGGTGACACTGAAGCTTTCTTT.

This clonotype came up a few times. The V and J genes are TRBV5-6 and TRBJ2-1; perhaps TRBD2 as D (6 bases). The germline V gene has CDR1 SGHDT and CDR2 YYEEEE. V was pared by 4 bases and J by 6 bases, with 11 bases between. The CDR3 covers 13 residues. The CDR3 region has the DNA TGTGCCAGCAGCGAAGGAGGGAGCAATGAGCAGTTCTTC. Residues: CASSEGGSNEQFF.

This clonotype was counted a single time. The rearrangement joins TRBV25-1 to TRBJ1-4, with D hard to call. V was pared by 5 bases and J by 8 bases, with 9 bases between. Germline CDR1 and CDR2: MGHDK and SYGVNS. This CDR3 region has 12 residues. The CDR3 bases are TGTGCCAGCAGTCCCCACAGCGAAAAACTGTTTTTT. Residues: CASSPHSEKLFF.

V usage is TRBV6-1 and J usage is TRBJ2-1; D uncertain. The CDR3 is 13 amino acids. V dropped 3 bases and J dropped 6 bases, with 9 bases sitting between them. Germline values: CDR1 MNHNS, CDR2 SASEGT. The CDR3 loop reads CASSETWTNEQFF. CDR3 nucleotide sequence: TGTGCCAGCAGTGAGACATGGACCAATGAGCAGTTCTTC.

The V and J genes are TRBV2 and TRBJ1-4, with TRBD1 as a possible D gene (6 bases). This CDR3 is built from 15 residues. The V and J ends lost 6 bases and 2 bases respectively, with 13 bases between them. Germline CDR1 reads SNHLY; CDR2 reads FYNNEI. The CDR3 nucleotides are TGTGCCAGCAGCGGCCTGGGGGGCACTAATGAAAAACTGTTTTTT. Translated, it gives CASSGLGGTNEKLFF. Looking up the rest from reference TRBV2 and TRBJ1-4 gives the full variable domain: EPEVTQTPSHQVTQMGQEVILRCVPISNHLYFYWYRQILGQKVEFLVSFYNNEISEKSEIFDDQFSVERPDGSNFTLKIRSTKLEDSAMYFCASSGLGGTNEKLFFGSGTQLSVL.

The chain couples TRBV7-4 to TRBJ1-1; tentative D call: TRBD1 (5 bases). The CDR3 contains 16 residues. V was clipped by 5 bases and J by 1 base, with 17 bases between them. CDR1 and CDR2 from the germline V gene are SGHVT and SQSDAQ. This chain's CDR3 is CASSLAPGWRNTEAFF. CDR3 nucleotides: TGTGCCAGCAGCCTCGCCCCAGGGTGGCGGAACACTGAAGCTTTCTTT.

This chain links TRBV5-1 with TRBJ2-3; the D gene is possibly TRBD2 (6 bases). Germline-derived CDR1 and CDR2 are SGHRS and YFSETQ. The CDR3 sequence is 15 residues long. V shed 4 bases and J shed 6 bases, with 18 bases lying between them. CDR3 in DNA: TGCGCCAGCAGCGGAGGGATTTCAACGATGGATACGCAGTATTTT. Amino acids: CASSGGISTMDTQYF. Filled out from reference TRBV5-1 and TRBJ2-3, the complete variable domain reads KAGVTQTPRYLIKTRGQQVTLSCSPISGHRSVSWYQQTPGQGLQFLFEYFSETQRNKGNFPGRFSGRQFSNSRSEMNVSTLELGDSALYLCASSGGISTMDTQYFGPGTRLTVL.

The chain employs TRBV9 and TRBJ2-2; D is ambiguous. Germline V CDR1 and CDR2: SGDLS, YYNGEE. The V and J ends lost 1 base and 0 bases respectively, with 16 bases between them. There are 18 residues in the CDR3. The CDR3 reads CASSVPRYGPANTGELFF. In DNA, the CDR3 is TGTGCCAGCAGCGTACCTAGGTACGGTCCCGCGAACACCGGGGAGCTGTTTTTT.

This clonotype was counted only a few times. J is TRBJ2-1 and V is TRBV29-1; D unresolved. Germline V CDR1 and CDR2: SQVTM, ANQGSEA. This CDR3 contains 15 residues. V lost 2 bases to trimming and J lost 4 bases, with 15 bases between them. The CDR3 sequence: CSVESLGQVYNEQFF. DNA of the CDR3: TGCAGCGTTGAATCATTAGGGCAGGTATACAATGAGCAGTTCTTC.

The chain uses TRBV28 and TRBJ2-5; 11 bases agree with TRBD2. Per the germline V gene, CDR1 is MDHEN and CDR2 is SYDVKM. The CDR3 has 20 amino acids. With 5 bases clipped from V and 0 bases from J, the junction kept 17 bases outside the gene matches. The CDR3 here is CASSPRVGLAGGRYQETQYF. As DNA, the CDR3 is TGTGCCAGCAGTCCTCGTGTCGGGCTAGCGGGGGGCCGGTACCAAGAGACCCAGTACTTC.

The chain has TRBV10-3 and TRBJ2-1, with 9 bases identical to TRBD2. The CDR3 sequence is 14 residues long. The germline gives CDR1 ENHRY, CDR2 SYGVKD. After removal of 6 bases from V and 8 bases from J, the junction contained 8 bases not matched to a gene. DNA for the CDR3: TGTGCCATCAGGCTGGGCGGGGGGGCAGATGAGCAGTTCTTC. This sequence encodes CAIRLGGGADEQFF.

This chain's CDR3 is CASSPLRLASSYNEQYF. CDR3 nucleotide sequence: TGTGCCAGCAGTCCCCTTCGGCTAGCCAGCTCCTACAATGAGCAGTACTTC. The chain uses TRBV6-2 or TRBV6-3 and TRBJ2-7; perhaps TRBD2 as D (5 bases). CDR3 length: 17 amino acids. Germline CDR1 is MNHEY and CDR2 is SVGEGT. The germline V and J ends were trimmed by 5 bases and 7 bases, with 27 bases remaining between them.

This clonotype was picked up a small number of times. The rearrangement links TRBV24-1 to TRBJ2-5; TRBD1 agrees at 7 bases. The CDR3 is made up of 15 amino acids. Germline assignment: CDR1 KGHDR and CDR2 SFDVKD. With 2 bases clipped from V and 4 bases from J, the junction kept 6 bases outside the gene matches. Here the CDR3 reads CATSDSRGPGETQYF. In DNA, the CDR3 is TGTGCCACCAGTGATTCTAGGGGGCCAGGAGAGACCCAGTACTTC.

This chain joins TRBV27 and TRBJ1-4; D is ambiguous. The V gene's germline CDR1 is MNHEY and CDR2 SMNVEV (reference sequence). CDR3 size: 14 residues. With 0 bases removed from V and 7 bases from J, the gap between germline ends came to 9 bases. Here the CDR3 reads CASSLSLYPEKLFF. CDR3 in DNA: TGTGCCAGCAGTTTATCGTTATACCCTGAAAAACTGTTTTTT.

This sequence joins TRBV18 and TRBJ2-5; 7 positions agree with TRBD1. The tail of the sequence fits TRBJ2-7 better, so the J call may be wrong. Germline-derived CDR1 and CDR2 are KGHSH and LQKENI. The CDR3 has 13 residues. CDR3 sequence reads: CASSRDRSNEQYF. The CDR3 DNA reads as TGTGCCAGCTCACGGGACAGATCAAACGAGCAGTACTTC.

The chain recombines TRBV24-1 with TRBJ2-7; TRBD2 matches at 8 bases. Judging by the DNA end, TRBJ2-5 fits better; the J call may be wrong. The CDR3 contains 15 residues. Per the germline V gene, CDR1 is KGHDR and CDR2 is SFDVKD. CDR3 residues: CATSDHNPGGETQYF. CDR3 bases: TGTGCCACCAGTGACCACAACCCGGGAGGGGAGACCCAGTACTTC.

This chain links TRBV6-4 with TRBJ1-6; tentative D call: TRBD1 (5 bases). V gave up 0 bases and J gave up 10 bases, with 7 bases separating them. CDR1 and CDR2 (germline): MRHNA, SNTAGT. The CDR3 is made up of 13 amino acids. CDR3 sequence reads: CASSDSGESPLHF. DNA of the CDR3: TGTGCCAGCAGTGACTCAGGGGAATCACCCCTCCACTTT.

This clonotype appeared a few times. At one of its ends the junction is not consistent with the germline gene, which may arise from a read error. The chain recombines TRBV5-6 with TRBJ1-1, with TRBD1 identical over 10 bases. The CDR3 contains 16 residues. CDR1 is SGHDT and CDR2 is YYEEEE in the germline V gene. This chain's CDR3 is CASSLRGGQGVPEAFF. The CDR3, as DNA: TGTGCCAGTAGCTTGAGGGGCGGACAGGGGGTCCCTGAAGCTTTCTTT. Full variable domain (outside the CDR3, taken from reference TRBV5-6 and TRBJ1-1): DAGVTQSPTHLIKTRGQQVTLRCSPKSGHDTVSWYQQALGQGPQFIFQYYEEEERQRGNFPDRFSGHQFPNYSSELNVNALLLGDSALYLCASSLRGGQGVPEAFFGQGTRLTVV.

The rearrangement links TRBV7-2 to TRBJ1-2, with 9 bases that match TRBD1. CDR1 and CDR2 (germline): SGHTA, FQGNSA. The CDR3 is 16 residues long. Trimming took 3 bases from V and 7 from J; bases not matched to a gene: 12. Written as DNA, the CDR3 is TGTGCCAGCAGCTTGGGCGGACAGGGGCCCCGGGGTGGCTACACCTTC. The encoded protein is CASSLGGQGPRGGYTF. The variable domain in full, completed from reference TRBV7-2 and TRBJ1-2, reads GAGVSQSPSNKVTEKGKDVELRCDPISGHTALYWYRQSLGQGLEFLIYFQGNSAPDKSGLPSDRFSAERTGGSVSTLTIQRTQQEDSAVYLCASSLGGQGPRGGYTFGSGTRLTVV.

The chain combines TRBV5-1 with TRBJ1-4; D possibly corresponds to TRBD1 (5 bases). The CDR3 runs to 12 residues. Germline loops: CDR1 SGHRS, CDR2 YFSETQ. In DNA form, the CDR3 reads TGCGCAGGGGTAGGGGACGAAGAAAAACTGTTTTTT. This translates into CAGVGDEEKLFF.

V gene TRBV18 combines with J gene TRBJ1-5; perhaps TRBD1 as D (5 bases). CDR1 KGHSH and CDR2 LQKENI come from the germline V gene. The CDR3 totals 15 residues. Trimming pared 3 bases from V and 6 bases from J, leaving 15 bases between. CDR3 protein: CASSPTIQGGQPQHF. As DNA, the CDR3 is TGTGCCAGCTCACCGACGATCCAGGGAGGTCAGCCCCAGCATTTT.